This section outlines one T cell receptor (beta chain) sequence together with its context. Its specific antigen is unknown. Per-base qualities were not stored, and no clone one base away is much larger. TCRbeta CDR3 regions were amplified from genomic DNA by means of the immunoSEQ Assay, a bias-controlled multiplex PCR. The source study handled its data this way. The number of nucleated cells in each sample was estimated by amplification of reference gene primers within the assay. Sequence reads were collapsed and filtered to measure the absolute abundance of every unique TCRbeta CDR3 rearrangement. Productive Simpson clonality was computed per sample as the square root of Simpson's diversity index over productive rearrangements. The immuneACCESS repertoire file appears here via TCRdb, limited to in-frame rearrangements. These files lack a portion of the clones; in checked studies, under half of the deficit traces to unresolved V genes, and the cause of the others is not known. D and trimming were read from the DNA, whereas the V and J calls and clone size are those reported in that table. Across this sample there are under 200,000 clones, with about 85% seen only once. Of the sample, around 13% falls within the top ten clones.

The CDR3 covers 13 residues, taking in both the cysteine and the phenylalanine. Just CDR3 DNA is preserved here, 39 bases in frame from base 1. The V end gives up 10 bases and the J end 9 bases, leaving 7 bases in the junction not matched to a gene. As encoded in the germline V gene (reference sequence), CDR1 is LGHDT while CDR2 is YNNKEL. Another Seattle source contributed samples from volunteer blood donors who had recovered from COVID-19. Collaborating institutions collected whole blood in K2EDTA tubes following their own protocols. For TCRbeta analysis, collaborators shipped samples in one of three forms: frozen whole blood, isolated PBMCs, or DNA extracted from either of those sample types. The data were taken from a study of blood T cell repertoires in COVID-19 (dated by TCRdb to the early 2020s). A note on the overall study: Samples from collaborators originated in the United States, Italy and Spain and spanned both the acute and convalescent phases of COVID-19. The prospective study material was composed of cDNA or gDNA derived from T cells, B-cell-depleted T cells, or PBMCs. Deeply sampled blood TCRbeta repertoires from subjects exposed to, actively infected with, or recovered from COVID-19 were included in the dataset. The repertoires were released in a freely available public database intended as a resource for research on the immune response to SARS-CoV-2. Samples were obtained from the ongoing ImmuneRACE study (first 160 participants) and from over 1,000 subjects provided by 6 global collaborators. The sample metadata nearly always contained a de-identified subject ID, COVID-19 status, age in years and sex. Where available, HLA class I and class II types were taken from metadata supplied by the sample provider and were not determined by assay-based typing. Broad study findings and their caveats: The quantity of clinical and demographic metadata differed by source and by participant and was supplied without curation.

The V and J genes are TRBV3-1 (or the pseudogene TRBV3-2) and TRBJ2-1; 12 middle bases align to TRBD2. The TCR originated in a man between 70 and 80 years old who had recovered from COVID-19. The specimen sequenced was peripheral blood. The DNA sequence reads TGTGCCACCACCCAGACTAGCGGGAGTGAGCAGTTCTTC. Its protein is CATTQTSGSEQFF.